The 12 T cell receptor beta chains given below trace back to one sample, sequenced in a study of CD8+ T cells in alopecia areata. cDNA serving as the sequencing template came from extracted, reverse transcribed RNA. Some clones are missing from TCRdb's copy, which holds only in-frame ones; the method was immunoSEQ multiplex PCR. This table has 200,000 to 250,000 clones, around 65% appearing once. Treatment meaning: oral pan-JAK inhibitor, 5-10 mg twice daily. The input for sequencing was CD4+ T cells sorted from blood, taken at week 4, from a patient treated with tofacitinib. Receptors were obtained from a human donor with alopecia areata.

This chain's CDR3 is CASSERRGTSTDTQYF. CDR3 DNA: TGTGCCAGCAGTGAAAGGCGGGGCACTAGCACAGATACGCAGTATTTT. The V call is TRBV25-1, the J call TRBJ2-3, with D possibly being TRBD2 (6 bases). CDR1 MGHDK and CDR2 SYGVNS come from the germline V gene. Trimming removed 2 bases from V and 0 bases from J, with 12 bases in between. This CDR3 region has 16 residues.

The chain links TRBV29-1 to TRBJ2-1, with D perhaps matching TRBD2 (6 bases). CDR1 SQVTM and CDR2 ANQGSEA come from the germline V gene. V was cut by 6 bases and J by 3 bases, with 18 bases left in between. The CDR3 has 15 residues. The CDR3 sequence: CSVRGTAEGYNEQFF. In DNA form, the CDR3 reads TGCAGCGTCCGGGGGACGGCCGAAGGCTACAATGAGCAGTTCTTC.

The rearrangement links TRBV7-9 to TRBJ2-7; D possibly uses TRBD1 or TRBD2 (5 bases each). Germline-derived CDR1 and CDR2 are SEHNR and FQNEAQ (reference sequence). The CDR3 length is 16 residues. The germline V and J ends were trimmed by 5 bases and 7 bases, with 24 bases remaining between them. The DNA for the CDR3 is TGTGCCAGCAGCCGAAGTGAGGGGACGTTTTTAGGAGAGCAGTACTTC. Translated: CASSRSEGTFLGEQYF.

This chain joins TRBV5-6 and TRBJ2-7; D is possibly TRBD1 (6 bases). Trimming shortened V by 3 bases and J by 0 bases, and 10 bases separated the two germline ends. Germline V lookup: CDR1 SGHDT, CDR2 YYEEEE. CDR3 length: 14 amino acids. CDR3 in amino acids: CASSSRGSSYEQYF. The CDR3, as DNA: TGTGCCAGCAGCTCCAGGGGAAGCTCCTACGAGCAGTACTTC.

The chain recombines TRBV29-1 with TRBJ2-1; D is tentatively TRBD1 or TRBD2 (7 bases each). CDR3 length equals 14 residues. Germline CDR1 is SQVTM and CDR2 is ANQGSEA. The V end lost 6 bases, the J end lost 3 bases, and 15 bases lay between the germline ends. DNA for the CDR3: TGCAGCGTGAAAAGCGGGACAGACTACAATGAGCAGTTCTTC. As protein: CSVKSGTDYNEQFF.

The chain combines TRBV5-1 with TRBJ1-5, with D hard to call. This CDR3 spans 14 amino acids. Germline CDR1 is SGHRS and CDR2 is YFSETQ. The V gene lost 0 bases and the J gene lost 1 base, with 5 bases spanning the gap. The CDR3 coding sequence is TGCGCCAGCAGCTTGGGAGAGAGCAATCAGCCCCAGCATTTT. It encodes CASSLGESNQPQHF.

This rearrangement joins TRBV30 to TRBJ1-5, with 9 bases that match TRBD1. Germline V gene lookup returns CDR1 GTSNPN and CDR2 SVGIG (reference sequence). The trim removed 1 base at V and 15 bases at J, leaving 7 bases unmatched. There are 12 residues in the CDR3. CDR3 sequence: CAWSAPGQGWHF. In nucleotides, the CDR3 is TGTGCCTGGAGTGCGCCCGGACAGGGGTGGCATTTT.

The chain carries TRBV29-1 and TRBJ2-1, with 10 positions matching TRBD1. J lost 8 bases, V lost 8 bases, and 9 bases had no gene match. Germline CDR1 reads SQVTM; CDR2 reads ANQGSEA. This CDR3 region has 13 residues. The CDR3 DNA reads as TGCAGCTCCCCGGGACAGGGGATCGATGAGCAGTTCTTC. Protein: CSSPGQGIDEQFF.

The chain combines TRBV11-2 with TRBJ2-7; unclear D gene. The V end lost 1 base, the J end lost 6 bases, and 10 bases lay between the germline ends. Germline CDR1 is SGHAT and CDR2 is FQNNGV. This CDR3 is 13 amino acids long. CDR3 sequence reads: CASSLVDRAEQYF. The CDR3, as DNA: TGTGCCAGCAGCTTAGTGGATCGGGCCGAGCAGTACTTC.

This clone was counted a few times. The chain carries TRBV30 and TRBJ2-3, with D tentatively TRBD2 (6 bases). This CDR3 contains 15 residues. Germline loops: CDR1 GTSNPN, CDR2 SVGIG (reference sequence). Trimming cost V 4 bases and J 2 bases, with 16 bases left between them. The CDR3 sequence: CAWTKIAEFTDTQYF. Written as DNA, the CDR3 is TGTGCCTGGACTAAGATAGCGGAATTCACAGATACGCAGTATTTT.

A note on this clone: One junction end does not reproduce the germline sequence, and a read error may be involved. The CDR3 sequence is CSAETLGDTGELFF. The CDR3, as DNA: TGCAGCGCTGAAACCCTCGGGGACACCGGGGAGCTGTTTTTT. The rearrangement uses TRBV29-1 and TRBJ2-2, with D tentatively TRBD2 (5 bases). Germline V gene sequence: CDR1 SQVTM, CDR2 ANQGSEA. This CDR3 is 14 amino acids long.

J is TRBJ1-1 and V is TRBV10-3; 11 bases map to TRBD1. Germline trimming cut 10 bases from V and 4 bases from J; bases unmatched to any gene: 11. CDR1 is ENHRY, CDR2 SYGVKD, per germline. The CDR3 runs 15 residues. CDR3 residues: CATKVEGTGGTEAFF. CDR3 nucleotide sequence: TGTGCCACCAAGGTGGAGGGGACAGGGGGCACTGAAGCTTTCTTT.